Each of the 27 T cell receptor beta chains below was sequenced from the same sample in a study of blood T cell repertoires in COVID-19. Sequenced by immunoSEQ multiplex PCR; TCRdb stores in-frame clones only, minus some. The repertoire consists of 75,000 to 100,000 clones, with 70% to 90% occurring once and the leading ten covering about 6.7%. Specimen: peripheral blood. The receptor set was obtained from a man between 65 and 85 years old with acute or convalescent COVID-19.

The chain employs TRBV7-6 and TRBJ2-1; TRBD1 is a possible D gene (6 bases). The V end was cut by 1 base, the J end by 2 bases, with 12 bases between. The CDR3 is 16 amino acids. The V gene's germline CDR1 is SGHVS and CDR2 FNYEAQ. The CDR3 here is CASSLGSAGAYNEQFF. CDR3 DNA sequence: TGTGCCAGCAGCTTAGGTAGTGCAGGGGCCTACAATGAGCAGTTCTTC.

This chain's CDR3 is CAISDLTGGVEQFF. The CDR3 coding sequence is TGTGCCATCAGTGACCTTACAGGGGGCGTTGAGCAGTTCTTC. V gene TRBV10-3 combines with J gene TRBJ2-1, with 9 positions matching TRBD1. Germline V gene sequence: CDR1 ENHRY, CDR2 SYGVKD. The CDR3 runs to 14 residues. The J segment lost 9 bases and the V segment lost 3 bases, leaving 6 bases of the junction unmatched.

Regarding this clone: The sample has other DNA sequences that encode this CDR3 too. This chain links TRBV2 with TRBJ1-1, with D possibly being TRBD1 (6 bases). Looked up from germline, CDR1 is SNHLY and CDR2 is FYNNEI. The V end lost 0 bases, the J end lost 1 base, and 9 bases lay between the germline ends. The CDR3 contains 15 residues. In nucleotides, the CDR3 is TGTGCCAGCAGTGAAGCTGGCAGGGGGAACACTGAAGCTTTCTTT. It yields the protein CASSEAGRGNTEAFF. The full variable domain, its missing parts supplied by reference TRBV2 and TRBJ1-1, is EPEVTQTPSHQVTQMGQEVILRCVPISNHLYFYWYRQILGQKVEFLVSFYNNEISEKSEIFDDQFSVERPDGSNFTLKIRSTKLEDSAMYFCASSEAGRGNTEAFFGQGTRLTVV.

The V and J genes are TRBV14 and TRBJ2-1, with 8 positions matching TRBD2. This CDR3 contains 14 residues. Per the germline V gene, CDR1 is SGHDN and CDR2 is FVKESK. The junction had 6 bases not matched to a gene; V was cut back by 4 bases and J by 7 bases. The chain's CDR3 is CASSPGGGLNEQFF. DNA for the CDR3: TGTGCCAGCAGCCCCGGGGGGGGGTTGAATGAGCAGTTCTTC.

The chain recombines TRBV2 with TRBJ2-1; D gene uncertain. The CDR3 spans 14 residues. Germline V gene data show CDR1 as SNHLY and CDR2 as FYNNEI. V shed 4 bases and J shed 0 bases, with 7 bases lying between them. In nucleotides, the CDR3 is TGTGCCAGCAGTGTAAAGAGCTCCTACAATGAGCAGTTCTTC. Translated, it gives CASSVKSSYNEQFF.

The chain employs TRBV7-2 and TRBJ2-5, with 12 bases aligning to TRBD2. The CDR3 spans 16 residues. Per germline, CDR1 SGHTA and CDR2 FQGNSA. J lost 1 base, V lost 3 bases, and 3 bases had no gene match. The CDR3 is CASSLLAGGLQETQYF. Written as DNA, the CDR3 is TGTGCCAGCAGCTTGCTAGCGGGGGGGCTCCAAGAGACCCAGTACTTC.

This chain connects TRBV3-1 (or the pseudogene TRBV3-2) to TRBJ2-7; 10 bases map to TRBD2. CDR3 size: 16 residues. The J segment lost 0 bases and the V segment lost 4 bases, leaving 6 bases of the junction unmatched. Germline values: CDR1 LGHDT, CDR2 YNNKEL (reference sequence). CDR3 residues: CASSRTSGVSSYEQYF. CDR3 nucleotide sequence: TGTGCCAGCAGCCGAACTAGCGGGGTGAGCTCCTACGAGCAGTACTTC.

The chain couples TRBV18 to TRBJ2-1; 7 nucleotides align to TRBD1. This CDR3 contains 14 residues. V lost 7 bases and J lost 1; bases outside the gene matches: 4. Germline V gene data show CDR1 as KGHSH and CDR2 as LQKENI. CDR3 loop: CASFRDSSYNEQFF. The DNA for the CDR3 is TGTGCCAGCTTCCGGGACAGTTCCTACAATGAGCAGTTCTTC.

The chain uses TRBV6-2 or TRBV6-3 and TRBJ1-5, with no clear D. This CDR3 is built from 13 residues. Germline values: CDR1 MNHEY, CDR2 SVGEGT. Between the trimmed V and J ends, which lost 4 bases and 11 bases, there was a span of 15 bases. This chain's CDR3 is CASSLDGLGAQHF. In nucleotides, the CDR3 is TGTGCCAGCAGTTTAGACGGACTCGGGGCCCAGCATTTT.

This clone was counted a single time. The chain uses TRBV28 and TRBJ1-4; no clear D. The CDR3 totals 15 residues. CDR1 is MDHEN, CDR2 SYDVKM, per germline. V lost 6 bases to trimming and J lost 3 bases, with 14 bases between them. CDR3 residues: CASSGEGLANEKLFF. The CDR3 bases are TGTGCCAGCAGCGGGGAGGGTCTGGCTAATGAAAAACTGTTTTTT.

The chain links TRBV7-9 to TRBJ1-1, with 7 bases that match TRBD1. The ends lost 3 bases at V and 7 bases at J; junction bases unmatched: 5. Germline CDR1 and CDR2: SEHNR and FQNEAQ (reference sequence). The CDR3 totals 13 residues. The CDR3 coding sequence is TGTGCCAGCAGCTTGACAGGGCCGGATGAAGCTTTCTTT. This sequence encodes CASSLTGPDEAFF.

This chain joins TRBV5-4 and TRBJ2-2; 7 bases are a match to TRBD1. Trimming cost V 3 bases and J 3 bases; bases outside gene matches: 5. CDR1 is SGHNT and CDR2 is YYREEE in the germline V gene (reference sequence). The CDR3 extends over 15 amino acids. CDR3 sequence: CASSSGTDYTGELFF. Written as DNA, the CDR3 is TGTGCCAGCAGCTCCGGGACAGACTACACCGGGGAGCTGTTTTTT.

V gene TRBV6-4 combines with J gene TRBJ2-7; D may be TRBD1 (6 bases). Per the germline V gene, CDR1 is MRHNA and CDR2 is SNTAGT. V lost 7 bases and J 3 bases, leaving 16 bases between the germline ends. The CDR3 runs 14 residues. The CDR3 protein is CASNFEGERYEQYF. The CDR3 region has the DNA TGTGCCAGCAATTTTGAGGGGGAACGCTACGAGCAGTACTTC.

The V call is TRBV4-1, the J call TRBJ1-2; weak D call: TRBD1 (5 bases). The CDR3 is made up of 14 amino acids. V lost 1 base and J lost 4, with 10 bases in between. From germline, CDR1 is MGHRA and CDR2 YSYEKL. The CDR3 DNA reads as TGCGCCAGCAGCCAAGGCAGGGAGGGCTATGGCTACACCTTC. Protein: CASSQGREGYGYTF.

Only one count was recorded for this clone. This chain joins TRBV24-1 and TRBJ2-5; a weak D match, TRBD1 (6 bases). The V gene lost 4 bases and the J gene lost 3 bases, with 17 bases spanning the gap. Looked up from germline, CDR1 is KGHDR and CDR2 is SFDVKD. The CDR3 is 16 amino acids. The CDR3 bases are TGTGCCACCAGTGACTTTGACAGGTGGAGCAAAGAGACCCAGTACTTC. Its translation: CATSDFDRWSKETQYF.

V usage is TRBV3-1 (or the pseudogene TRBV3-2) and J usage is TRBJ2-7; TRBD1 might be the D (5 bases). This CDR3 spans 14 amino acids. Germline assignment: CDR1 LGHDT and CDR2 YNNKEL (reference sequence). Trimming removed 5 bases from V and 2 bases from J, with 13 bases in between. This chain's CDR3 is CASSSEDRAYEQYF. The CDR3 bases are TGTGCCAGCAGCTCGGAAGACAGAGCCTACGAGCAGTACTTC.

This clone was picked up a small number of times. V and J are TRBV28 and TRBJ2-3, with 10 bases that match TRBD2. V was clipped by 8 bases and J by 0 bases; unmatched bases: 20. Germline V gene sequence: CDR1 MDHEN, CDR2 SYDVKM. The CDR3 spans 20 residues. The CDR3 DNA is TGTGCCAGCGCTGGGAACCCGGGACTAGCGCACGGGGGGAGCACAGATACGCAGTATTTT. Translating gives CASAGNPGLAHGGSTDTQYF. Combining the CDR3 with reference TRBV28 and TRBJ2-3 gives the whole variable domain DVKVTQSSRYLVKRTGEKVFLECVQDMDHENMFWYRQDPGLGLRLIYFSYDVKMKEKGDIPEGYSVSREKKERFSLILESASTNQTSMYLCASAGNPGLAHGGSTDTQYFGPGTRLTVL.

This clone was found once. The gene calls are TRBV19 and TRBJ2-2; no definite D call. Germline-derived CDR1 and CDR2 are LNHDA and SQIVND (reference sequence). This CDR3 has 11 residues. With 3 bases removed from V and 8 bases from J, the gap between germline ends came to 4 bases. In nucleotides, the CDR3 is TGTGCCAGTAGTATCGGTGGGGAGCTGTTTTTT. This gives the protein CASSIGGELFF.

The chain has TRBV7-9 and TRBJ2-7, with 8 bases aligning to TRBD2. Germline V lookup: CDR1 SEHNR, CDR2 FQNEAQ (reference sequence). This CDR3 region has 16 residues. With 1 base clipped from V and 0 bases from J, the junction kept 5 bases outside the gene matches. The CDR3: CASSLVSGASSYEQYF. The CDR3 DNA reads TGTGCCAGCAGCTTAGTTAGCGGGGCGAGCTCCTACGAGCAGTACTTC.

This rearrangement joins TRBV18 to TRBJ1-4; 8 bases match TRBD1. V was pared by 2 bases and J by 5 bases, with 4 bases of the junction left unmatched. The CDR3 totals 15 residues. The germline CDR1 and CDR2 sequences are KGHSH and LQKENI. CDR3 residues: CASSPTRTGNEKLFF. In DNA, the CDR3 is TGTGCCAGCTCACCAACGAGGACAGGGAATGAAAAACTGTTTTTT.

This clone was recorded once. The chain employs TRBV19 and TRBJ1-2; tentatively, D is TRBD1 (6 bases). This CDR3 contains 15 residues. V dropped 5 bases and J dropped 5 bases, with 18 bases sitting between them. Per germline, CDR1 LNHDA and CDR2 SQIVND (reference sequence). The CDR3 nucleotides read TGTGCCAGTAGTCATGGGGACAAAAGTATTTATGGCTACACCTTC. It encodes CASSHGDKSIYGYTF.

The gene calls are TRBV24-1 and TRBJ1-1; 7 positions match TRBD1. V was clipped by 7 bases and J by 0 bases; unmatched bases: 4. This CDR3 is built from 14 residues. The V gene's germline CDR1 is KGHDR and CDR2 SFDVKD. The CDR3 coding sequence is TGTGCCACCAGACAGGGGCGGATGAACACTGAAGCTTTCTTT. Its translation is CATRQGRMNTEAFF.

This clone was recorded a few times. V is TRBV7-2 and J is TRBJ1-1; no clear D. V shed 2 bases and J shed 7 bases, with 8 bases lying between them. Germline V gene lookup returns CDR1 SGHTA and CDR2 FQGNSA. The CDR3 spans 12 residues. CDR3 region: CASSLSRYEAFF. The CDR3 bases are TGTGCCAGCAGCTTATCCAGATATGAAGCTTTCTTT.

V and J are TRBV18 and TRBJ2-7; tentatively, D is TRBD1 (5 bases). CDR3 length equals 13 residues. Germline-derived CDR1 and CDR2 are KGHSH and LQKENI. Trimming cost V 6 bases and J 3 bases, with 12 bases left between them. CDR3 nucleotide sequence: TGTGCCAGCTCCCCGACAGACCTCTACGAGCAGTACTTC. Translation gives CASSPTDLYEQYF.

This clone was picked up one time. The rearrangement links TRBV18 to TRBJ2-1; TRBD2 matches 11 bases. Trimming cost V 6 bases and J 3 bases; bases outside gene matches: 19. Germline V gives CDR1 KGHSH, CDR2 LQKENI. The CDR3 is 20 residues long. In DNA, the CDR3 is TGTGCCAGCTCCCGCTCCGGACTAGCGGGCACTCCACAGATCTACAATGAGCAGTTCTTC. As protein: CASSRSGLAGTPQIYNEQFF.

The V and J genes are TRBV5-5 and TRBJ1-4; the D is unclear. Germline V gives CDR1 SGHKS, CDR2 YYEKEE (reference sequence). The CDR3 length is 16 residues. The V and J ends lost 3 bases and 0 bases respectively, with 12 bases between them. Written as DNA, the CDR3 is TGTGCCAGCAGCTCAGACACCTATGCAACTAATGAAAAACTGTTTTTT. Residues: CASSSDTYATNEKLFF. Drawing the rest from reference TRBV5-5 and TRBJ1-4, the complete variable domain is DAGVTQSPTHLIKTRGQQVTLRCSPISGHKSVSWYQQVLGQGPQFIFQYYEKEERGRGNFPDRFSARQFPNYSSELNVNALLLGDSALYLCASSSDTYATNEKLFFGSGTQLSVL.

The chain uses TRBV28 and TRBJ1-5; no definite D call. The V end was cut by 5 bases, the J end by 1 base, with 6 bases between. CDR1 is MDHEN, CDR2 SYDVKM, per germline. This CDR3 comprises 13 residues. DNA of the CDR3: TGTGCCAGCAGTCATCTAAGCAATCAGCCCCAGCATTTT. This encodes CASSHLSNQPQHF.